The rows below give T cell receptor beta chains drawn from one sample of a study of blood T cell repertoires in COVID-19. TCRdb's copy holds only in-frame clones and misses some; the assay was immunoSEQ multiplex PCR. In the table there are more than 300,000 clones, 85% to 90% of which are singletons. The sample consisted of PBMCs or T cells enriched from blood (not recorded which). The receptor source for this set is a young man who had recovered from COVID-19. Both conserved end residues are part of each CDR3. The order of the fields is V gene, D gene, clone size, J gene, CDR3 DNA, CDR3 protein. D genes are given only for firm matches. Size is omitted from some rows. Given values are once, few, many or a class for expanded clones.

v_call: TRBV7-8; d_call: -; clone_size: -; j_call: TRBJ2-1; cdr3_nt: TGTGCCAGCAGCCAAAACCTTCCAGGGAACATCTACAATGAGCAGTTCTTC; cdr3_aa: CASSQNLPGNIYNEQFF
v_call: TRBV10-3; d_call: -; clone_size: few; j_call: TRBJ2-7; cdr3_nt: TGTGCCATCAGGGGGAGCTCCTACGAGCAGTACTTC; cdr3_aa: CAIRGSSYEQYF
v_call: TRBV27; d_call: -; clone_size: -; j_call: TRBJ1-1; cdr3_nt: TGTGCCAGCAGTTTCCGTATGGGGACAACTGAAGCTTTCTTT; cdr3_aa: CASSFRMGTTEAFF
v_call: TRBV30; d_call: TRBD2; clone_size: -; j_call: TRBJ2-1; cdr3_nt: TGTGCCTGGAGTGTCGCGCTAGCGGGAGGGCTCCAGCAGTTCTTC; cdr3_aa: CAWSVALAGGLQQFF
v_call: TRBV5-1; d_call: TRBD1; clone_size: -; j_call: TRBJ2-7; cdr3_nt: TGCGCCAGCAGCCCGGACCCCTCCGGGACAGGGGACTACGAGCAGTACTTC; cdr3_aa: CASSPDPSGTGDYEQYF
v_call: TRBV27; d_call: TRBD1; clone_size: -; j_call: TRBJ1-6; cdr3_nt: TGTGCCAGCAGTTTACAGGGGGCGCTCAATTCACCCCTCCACTTT; cdr3_aa: CASSLQGALNSPLHF
v_call: TRBV28; d_call: TRBD1; clone_size: -; j_call: TRBJ1-5; cdr3_nt: TGTGCCAGCAGTCCAAAAGGACAGGGGGATCAGCCCCAGCATTTT; cdr3_aa: CASSPKGQGDQPQHF
v_call: TRBV3-1/TRBV3-2; d_call: -; clone_size: -; j_call: TRBJ2-1; cdr3_nt: TGTGCCAGCAGCCAATCGCTAACCGGCTCCTACAATGAGCAGTTCTTC; cdr3_aa: CASSQSLTGSYNEQFF
v_call: TRBV30; d_call: -; clone_size: -; j_call: TRBJ1-5; cdr3_nt: TGTGCCTGGAGTCAGGGGAATTCGGGCAATCAGCCCCAGCATTTT; cdr3_aa: CAWSQGNSGNQPQHF
v_call: TRBV25-1; d_call: TRBD2; clone_size: -; j_call: TRBJ2-3; cdr3_nt: TGTGCCAGCATCCCGAGCGGGAGGCGCACAGATACGCAGTATTTT; cdr3_aa: CASIPSGRRTDTQYF
v_call: TRBV27; d_call: -; clone_size: -; j_call: TRBJ1-5; cdr3_nt: TGTGCCAGCAGATCTTTGGGGCCCAATCAGCCCCAGCATTTT; cdr3_aa: CASRSLGPNQPQHF
v_call: TRBV11-2; d_call: TRBD1; clone_size: -; j_call: TRBJ1-1; cdr3_nt: TGTGCCAGCAGCTTCTGGACAGGGGGCAAGGTGTACACTGAAGCTTTCTTT; cdr3_aa: CASSFWTGGKVYTEAFF
v_call: TRBV28; d_call: -; clone_size: once; j_call: TRBJ1-1; cdr3_nt: TGTGCCAGCATGCGCGGGGGGGGGATGAACACTGAAGCTTTCTTT; cdr3_aa: CASMRGGGMNTEAFF
v_call: TRBV5-6; d_call: TRBD2; clone_size: -; j_call: TRBJ2-7; cdr3_nt: TGTGCCAGCAGCTTGTATGGGACTAGCGTCGACGAGCAGTACTTC; cdr3_aa: CASSLYGTSVDEQYF
v_call: TRBV7-8; d_call: -; clone_size: once; j_call: TRBJ2-5; cdr3_nt: TGTGCCAGCAGCTCCCAGGGGTTCCAAGAGACCCAGTACTTC; cdr3_aa: CASSSQGFQETQYF
v_call: TRBV29-1; d_call: -; clone_size: -; j_call: TRBJ1-5; cdr3_nt: TGCAGCGTTGGGGAACAGGGTGGCAATCAGCCCCAGCATTTT; cdr3_aa: CSVGEQGGNQPQHF
v_call: TRBV5-4; d_call: TRBD1; clone_size: -; j_call: TRBJ1-2; cdr3_nt: TGTGCCAGCAGCTGGGCGGCAGGGGGGACGTACGGCTACACCTTC; cdr3_aa: CASSWAAGGTYGYTF
v_call: TRBV28; d_call: TRBD1; clone_size: -; j_call: TRBJ1-2; cdr3_nt: TGTGCCAGCAGTCCACCCGGGACAGGGGGCGGGAGTGGCTACACCTTC; cdr3_aa: CASSPPGTGGGSGYTF
v_call: TRBV10-1; d_call: -; clone_size: few; j_call: TRBJ1-2; cdr3_nt: TGCGCCAGCAGTGATACAGACTATGGCTACACCTTC; cdr3_aa: CASSDTDYGYTF
v_call: TRBV27; d_call: -; clone_size: -; j_call: TRBJ2-7; cdr3_nt: TGTGCCAGCAGTGGCTTGGGAGGCACACTATACGAGCAGTACTTC; cdr3_aa: CASSGLGGTLYEQYF
v_call: TRBV19; d_call: TRBD2; clone_size: once; j_call: TRBJ2-7; cdr3_nt: TGTGCCAGTAGTATCGGGACTAGCGGATCCTACGAGCAGTACTTC; cdr3_aa: CASSIGTSGSYEQYF
v_call: TRBV11-3; d_call: -; clone_size: -; j_call: TRBJ2-1; cdr3_nt: TGTGCCAGCAGCTTACTGGGAGTGAATGAGCAGTTCTTC; cdr3_aa: CASSLLGVNEQFF
v_call: TRBV7-9; d_call: -; clone_size: -; j_call: TRBJ2-7; cdr3_nt: TGTGCCAGCAGCCGTGGGGCATACGAGCAGTACTTC; cdr3_aa: CASSRGAYEQYF
v_call: TRBV7-2; d_call: TRBD2; clone_size: once; j_call: TRBJ2-7; cdr3_nt: TGTGCCAGCAGCTGGACTAGCGCCTACGAGCAGTACTTC; cdr3_aa: CASSWTSAYEQYF
v_call: TRBV7-9; d_call: -; clone_size: -; j_call: TRBJ2-2; cdr3_nt: TGTGCCAGCAGCTTGGGGGGGCAGAACACCGGGGAGCTGTTTTTT; cdr3_aa: CASSLGGQNTGELFF
v_call: TRBV12-3/TRBV12-4; d_call: -; clone_size: -; j_call: TRBJ1-1; cdr3_nt: TGTGCCAGCAGTAGAGCCCTGAACACTGAAGCTTTCTTT; cdr3_aa: CASSRALNTEAFF
v_call: TRBV11-2; d_call: -; clone_size: -; j_call: TRBJ1-2; cdr3_nt: TGTGCCAGCAGCCCTTTACGGGGTAGAGGCTACACCTTC; cdr3_aa: CASSPLRGRGYTF
v_call: TRBV5-1; d_call: -; clone_size: few; j_call: TRBJ1-1; cdr3_nt: TGCGCCAGCAGCTATGGACAGCACCCGTGGACTGAAGCTTTCTTT; cdr3_aa: CASSYGQHPWTEAFF
v_call: TRBV7-6; d_call: TRBD2; clone_size: -; j_call: TRBJ2-3; cdr3_nt: TGTGCCAGCAAATCGGACCCGCGGGGGGATAGCACAGATACGCAGTATTTT; cdr3_aa: CASKSDPRGDSTDTQYF
v_call: TRBV5-6; d_call: -; clone_size: -; j_call: TRBJ2-5; cdr3_nt: TGTGCCAGCAGCTTGGGAGGGAAGACCCAGTACTTC; cdr3_aa: CASSLGGKTQYF
v_call: TRBV15; d_call: -; clone_size: once; j_call: TRBJ1-6; cdr3_nt: TGTGCCACCAGCAGAGGCCCAGACGGTGCTCAGGACTTT; cdr3_aa: CATSRGPDGAQDF
v_call: TRBV30; d_call: -; clone_size: -; j_call: TRBJ2-1; cdr3_nt: TGTGCCTGGAACAGCGGGGACAACAATGAGCAGTTCTTC; cdr3_aa: CAWNSGDNNEQFF
v_call: TRBV4-2; d_call: -; clone_size: -; j_call: TRBJ2-7; cdr3_nt: TGTGCCAGCAGCCAAGCTTCTGCGGGGGCCTCCTACGAGCAGTACTTC; cdr3_aa: CASSQASAGASYEQYF
v_call: TRBV28; d_call: TRBD2; clone_size: -; j_call: TRBJ2-7; cdr3_nt: TGTGCCAGCAGTCCGGGAGCGGGGGTCGAGCAGTACTTC; cdr3_aa: CASSPGAGVEQYF
v_call: TRBV19; d_call: TRBD1; clone_size: -; j_call: TRBJ1-6; cdr3_nt: TGTGCCAGTTCGGGACAGGGTAATTCACCCCTCCACTTT; cdr3_aa: CASSGQGNSPLHF
v_call: TRBV11-2; d_call: TRBD2; clone_size: -; j_call: TRBJ2-7; cdr3_nt: TGTGCCAGCAGCTCGTGGGCTAGCGGGGTCTACGAGCAGTACTTC; cdr3_aa: CASSSWASGVYEQYF
v_call: TRBV14; d_call: TRBD2; clone_size: -; j_call: TRBJ2-7; cdr3_nt: TGTGCCAGCAGCTTATGGACTAGCGGCCCCTACGAGCAGTACTTC; cdr3_aa: CASSLWTSGPYEQYF
v_call: TRBV19; d_call: TRBD1; clone_size: few; j_call: TRBJ1-5; cdr3_nt: TGTGCCAGTAGGGACGGGACAGTAAGCAATCAGCCCCAGCATTTT; cdr3_aa: CASRDGTVSNQPQHF
v_call: TRBV5-6; d_call: -; clone_size: -; j_call: TRBJ2-7; cdr3_nt: TGTGCCAGCAGCCCGGAGCTGTCTAGCAGATCGGAATACGAGCAGTACTTC; cdr3_aa: CASSPELSSRSEYEQYF
v_call: TRBV11-2; d_call: -; clone_size: -; j_call: TRBJ1-2; cdr3_nt: TGTGCCAGCAGCTTAGTTACGGGATCCTACGGCTACACCTTC; cdr3_aa: CASSLVTGSYGYTF
v_call: TRBV5-1; d_call: -; clone_size: -; j_call: TRBJ1-2; cdr3_nt: TGCGCCAGCAGCTTGGGTCAGATTGGCTACACCTTC; cdr3_aa: CASSLGQIGYTF
v_call: TRBV10-3; d_call: TRBD1; clone_size: few; j_call: TRBJ1-4; cdr3_nt: TGTGCCATCAGTGAGTCGACAGGGACCCGGACTAATGAAAAACTGTTTTTT; cdr3_aa: CAISESTGTRTNEKLFF
v_call: TRBV14; d_call: -; clone_size: -; j_call: TRBJ2-7; cdr3_nt: TGTGCCAGCAGCCGTGGACGGTGGGAGATCTACGAGCAGTACTTC; cdr3_aa: CASSRGRWEIYEQYF
v_call: TRBV19; d_call: -; clone_size: -; j_call: TRBJ1-4; cdr3_nt: TGTGCCAGTAGGGATGGGGGCTCTGAAAAACTGTTTTTT; cdr3_aa: CASRDGGSEKLFF
v_call: TRBV5-6; d_call: -; clone_size: -; j_call: TRBJ2-4; cdr3_nt: TGTGCCAGCAGCTTGGAGGCAGGGTTCGGGGCCAAAAACATTCAGTACTTC; cdr3_aa: CASSLEAGFGAKNIQYF
v_call: TRBV19; d_call: TRBD2; clone_size: -; j_call: TRBJ2-7; cdr3_nt: TGTGCCAGTAGTATGGTAGCGGGAGTCTACGAGCAGTACTTC; cdr3_aa: CASSMVAGVYEQYF